The TCR beta chain under discussion was sequenced for a study of read filtering for tumor transcriptome and immune sequencing. This library used approximately 0.4 ug RNA and molecular barcoded adaptors spanning alpha/delta and beta/gamma chains. Each CDR3 protein is one row after TCRdb ran MiXCR on the reads. The data hold about 62,000 distinct CDR3 sequences, with roughly 19% observed a single time. This clonotype was observed a few times. A read error may explain this, as a much larger clone is one base away. The ends were cut back, 0 bases at V and 5 bases at J, with 11 bases in the middle. Germline lookup yields CDR1 SEHNR and CDR2 FQNEAQ (reference sequence). The CDR3 spans 14 residues.

The TCR sequence derives from a donor at least 40 years old with multiple myeloma. The sequenced sample was a population of CD138-negative cells sorted from bone marrow. The chain recombines TRBV7-9 with TRBJ2-7; D call uncertain. The CDR3 here is CASSLAEVWDEQYF. CDR3 nucleotides: TGTGCCAGCAGCTTAGCTGAAGTTTGGGACGAGCAGTACTTC. The entire variable domain, with the rest obtained from reference TRBV7-9 and TRBJ2-7, is as follows: DTGVSQNPRHKITKRGQNVTFRCDPISEHNRLYWYRQTLGQGPEFLTYFQNEAQLEKSRLLSDRFSAERPKGSFSTLEIQRTEQGDSAMYLCASSLAEVWDEQYFGPGTRLTVT.